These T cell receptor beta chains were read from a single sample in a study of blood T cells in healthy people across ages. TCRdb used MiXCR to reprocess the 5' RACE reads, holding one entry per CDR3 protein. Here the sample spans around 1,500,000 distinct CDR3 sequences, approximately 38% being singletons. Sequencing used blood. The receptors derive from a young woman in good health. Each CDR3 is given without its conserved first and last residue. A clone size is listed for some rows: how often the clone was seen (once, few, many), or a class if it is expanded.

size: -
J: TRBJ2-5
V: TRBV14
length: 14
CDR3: ASSHDFRKRPRTQY

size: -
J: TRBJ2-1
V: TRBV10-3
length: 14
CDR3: AIRPLTSGGANEQF

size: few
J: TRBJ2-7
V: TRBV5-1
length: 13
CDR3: ASSLTLSSSYEQY

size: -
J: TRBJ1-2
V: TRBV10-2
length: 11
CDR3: ASRGSSTLGHT

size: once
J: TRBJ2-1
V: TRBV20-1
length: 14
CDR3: SARISGVSSYNEQF

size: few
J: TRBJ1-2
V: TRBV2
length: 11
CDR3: ASRSGTQSGYT

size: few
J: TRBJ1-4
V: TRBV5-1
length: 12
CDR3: ASSLGRGQEKLF

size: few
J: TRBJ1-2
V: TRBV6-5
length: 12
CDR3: ASSYHLGTDGYT

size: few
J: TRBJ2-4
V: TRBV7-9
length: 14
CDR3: ASRNSGDLAKNIQY

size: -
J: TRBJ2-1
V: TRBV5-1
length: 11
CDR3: ASGHLTGAEQF

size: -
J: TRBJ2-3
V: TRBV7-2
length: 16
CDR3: ASSSSQTSGGIADTQY

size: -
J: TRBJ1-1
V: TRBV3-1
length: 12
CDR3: ASSQDGGGAWAF

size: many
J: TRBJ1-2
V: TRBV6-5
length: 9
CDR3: ASSTGGGYT

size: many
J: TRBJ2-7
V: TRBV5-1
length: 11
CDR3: ASSLPGDYEQY

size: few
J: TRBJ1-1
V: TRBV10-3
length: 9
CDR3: AAKSNTEAF

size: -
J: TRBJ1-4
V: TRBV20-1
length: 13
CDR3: SASHEGRGDEKLF

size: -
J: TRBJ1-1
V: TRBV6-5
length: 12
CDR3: ASSPARVNTEAF

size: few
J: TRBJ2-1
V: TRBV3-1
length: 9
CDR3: ASRRKGEQF

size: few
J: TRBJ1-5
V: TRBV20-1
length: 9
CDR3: SATRGTSQH

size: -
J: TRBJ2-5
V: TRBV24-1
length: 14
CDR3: ATSDSGTSGIREQY

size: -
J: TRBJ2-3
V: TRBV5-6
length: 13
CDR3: ASSLALRALGTQY

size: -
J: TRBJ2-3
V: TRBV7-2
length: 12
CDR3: ASSLGGLWDTQY

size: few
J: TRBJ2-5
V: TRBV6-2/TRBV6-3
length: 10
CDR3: ASSRPLSEQY

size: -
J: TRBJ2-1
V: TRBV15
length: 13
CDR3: ATSSGLQSHNEQF

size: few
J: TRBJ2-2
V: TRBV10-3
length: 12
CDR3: AISGGAPTGELF

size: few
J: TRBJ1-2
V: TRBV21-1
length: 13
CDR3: ASSGTRTSNYGYT

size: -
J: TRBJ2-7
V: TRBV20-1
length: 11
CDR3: SASPSGRPEQY

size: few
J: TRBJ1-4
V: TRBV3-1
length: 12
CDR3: ASPSGVANEKLF

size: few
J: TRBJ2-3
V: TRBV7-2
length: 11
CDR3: ASSGLVSDTQY

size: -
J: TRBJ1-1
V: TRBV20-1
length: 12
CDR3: SARDGVMNTEAF

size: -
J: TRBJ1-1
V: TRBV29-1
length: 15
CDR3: SVVRWVSYKMNTEAF

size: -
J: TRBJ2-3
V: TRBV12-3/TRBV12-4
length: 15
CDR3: ASSLEYGSSSTDTQY

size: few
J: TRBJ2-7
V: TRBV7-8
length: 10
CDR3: ASSQRVEEQY

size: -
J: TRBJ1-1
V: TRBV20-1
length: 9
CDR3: SAHRNTEAF

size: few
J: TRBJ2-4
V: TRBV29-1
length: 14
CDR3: SVEGPHWLGKNIQY

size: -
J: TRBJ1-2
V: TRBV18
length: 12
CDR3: ASSQDRSYGGYT

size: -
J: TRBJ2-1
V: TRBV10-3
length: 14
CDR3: ATSESGGGHYNEQF

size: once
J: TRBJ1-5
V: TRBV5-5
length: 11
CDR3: ASSLGTGGPQH

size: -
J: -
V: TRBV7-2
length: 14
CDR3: ASSLKPGDPAYEQY

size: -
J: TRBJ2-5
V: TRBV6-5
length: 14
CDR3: ASSQGSGTAINEQY

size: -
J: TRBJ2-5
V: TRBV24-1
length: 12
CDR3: ATSESTLRETQY

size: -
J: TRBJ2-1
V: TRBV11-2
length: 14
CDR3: ASSRVGGGGFPEQF

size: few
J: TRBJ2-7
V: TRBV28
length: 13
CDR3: ASSSPQNGSYEQY

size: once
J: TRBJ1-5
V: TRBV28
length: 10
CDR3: ASRDADQPQH

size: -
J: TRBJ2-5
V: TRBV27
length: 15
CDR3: ASSLPNRDGSEAEQY

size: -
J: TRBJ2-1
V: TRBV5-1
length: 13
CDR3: ASSLVLGLQNEQF

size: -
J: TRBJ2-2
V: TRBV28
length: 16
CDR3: ASSPSAGWRDITGELF

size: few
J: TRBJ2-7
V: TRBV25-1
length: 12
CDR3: ASRDRVGSYEQY

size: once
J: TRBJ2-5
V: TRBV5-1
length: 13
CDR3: ASREGTTGQETQY

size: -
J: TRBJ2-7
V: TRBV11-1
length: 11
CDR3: ASSIRTPYEQY

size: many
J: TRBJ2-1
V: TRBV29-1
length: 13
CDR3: SVERALSSYNEQF

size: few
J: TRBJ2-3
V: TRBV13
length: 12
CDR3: ASTSAGDADTQY

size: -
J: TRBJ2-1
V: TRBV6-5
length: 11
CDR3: ASSYGEMDEQF

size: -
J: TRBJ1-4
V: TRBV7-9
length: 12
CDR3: ASSDRGSFEKLF